Each of the 28 T cell receptor beta chains below was sequenced from the same sample in a study of CD8 T cells in Susac syndrome. RNA, at about 0.45 to 1 ug, was reverse transcribed with random hexamers. Each CDR3 protein gets one entry after TCRdb re-called the immunoSEQ multiplex PCR reads with MiXCR. Among under 200,000 distinct CDR3 sequences listed, approximately 94% were seen once. The sample consisted of CD4+ T cells from PBMCs. Receptors were obtained from a human donor with Susac syndrome.

This clonotype was seen a few times. The J gene is TRBJ1-6, the V gene TRBV27, with 7 nucleotides matching TRBD1. The CDR3 is 13 residues long. J was trimmed by 7 bases and V by 6 bases; bases with no gene match: 3. Germline V CDR1 and CDR2: MNHEY, SMNVEV (reference sequence). The CDR3 DNA reads TGTGCCAGCAGGGGGACAGCAAATTCACCCCTCCACTTT. Amino acids: CASRGTANSPLHF.

The chain carries TRBV3-1 and TRBJ1-1; the D gene is possibly TRBD1 (6 bases). V shed 3 bases and J shed 5 bases, with 10 bases lying between them. CDR3 length equals 13 residues. CDR1 LGHDT and CDR2 YNNKEL come from the germline V gene (reference sequence). CDR3 nucleotides: TGTGCCAGCAGCCACCCGGACAGTACTGAAGCTTTCTTT. This translates into CASSHPDSTEAFF. Together with reference TRBV3-1 and TRBJ1-1, the CDR3 gives the full variable domain: DTAVSQTPKYLVTQMGNDKSIKCEQNLGHDTMYWYKQDSKKFLKIMFSYNNKELIINETVPNRFSPKSPDKAHLNLHINSLELGDSAVYFCASSHPDSTEAFFGQGTRLTVV.

J is TRBJ2-5 and V is TRBV11-2; D is undetermined. The J call may be incorrect, as the DNA end agrees better with TRBJ2-1. This CDR3 contains 11 residues. Germline V CDR1 and CDR2: SGHAT, FQNNGV. CDR3 nucleotides: TGTGCCAGCAGCTTAGTCGAGAACCAGTTCTTC. This translates into CASSLVENQFF.

The rearrangement joins TRBV4-2 to TRBJ2-3; D gene uncertain. V was shortened by 3 bases and J by 6 bases, with 10 bases between the two germline ends. CDR3 length equals 13 residues. Germline V gene lookup returns CDR1 LGHNA and CDR2 YNFKEQ. The CDR3, as DNA: TGTGCCAGCAGCCAGCATAATTTGGATACGCAGTATTTT. It specifies CASSQHNLDTQYF.

V gene TRBV15 combines with J gene TRBJ2-2; D may match TRBD1 or TRBD2 (5 bases each). Trimming cost V 0 bases and J 5 bases, with 13 bases left between them. From germline, CDR1 is LNHNV and CDR2 YYDKDF (reference sequence). CDR3 length equals 16 residues. The CDR3 spells CATSRDSGTSTGELFF. CDR3 nucleotide sequence: TGTGCCACCAGCAGAGATTCCGGGACGAGTACCGGGGAGCTGTTTTTT.

The genes are TRBV7-2 and TRBJ2-5; TRBD2 aligns across 9 bases. V trimming: 5 bases; J trimming: 11 bases; junction bases outside the gene matches: 6. The CDR3 spans 12 residues. CDR1 is SGHTA and CDR2 is FQGNSA in the germline V gene. CDR3 sequence: CASSHPGLAQYF. DNA for the CDR3: TGTGCCAGCAGCCACCCGGGACTAGCACAGTACTTC.

The chain has TRBV11-2 and TRBJ2-3, with D possibly TRBD2 on 6 matching bases. The V gene lost 6 bases and the J gene lost 9 bases, with 10 bases spanning the gap. Germline-derived CDR1 and CDR2 are SGHAT and FQNNGV. The CDR3 has 11 amino acids. The CDR3 here is CASRIGGTQYF. CDR3 DNA sequence: TGTGCCAGCAGAATTGGGGGGACGCAGTATTTT.

The chain is built from TRBV18 and TRBJ2-4; D may be TRBD1 (5 bases). This CDR3 region has 14 residues. In germline, CDR1 is KGHSH, CDR2 LQKENI. Trimming removed 4 bases at V and 7 bases at J, with 14 bases between. CDR3 in DNA: TGTGCCAGCTCACTGGGCAGGGCGAGGAACATTCAGTACTTC. Amino acid sequence: CASSLGRARNIQYF.

The chain has TRBV11-1 and TRBJ2-5; D unclear. The length of the CDR3 is 16 residues. Deletions cut 3 bases from V and 1 base from J, with 15 bases between. CDR1 and CDR2 from the germline V gene are SGHAT and FQDESV (reference sequence). The CDR3 region has the DNA TGTGCCAGCAGCTTTATAAGGGATGGCCCCCAAGAGACCCAGTACTTC. This sequence encodes CASSFIRDGPQETQYF.

V is TRBV21-1 and J is TRBJ1-2. TRBV21-1 is a recognized pseudogene. This CDR3 contains 14 residues. This chain's CDR3 is CASGTGAPYYGYTF. In nucleotides, the CDR3 is TGTGCCAGCGGAACGGGAGCCCCTTACTATGGCTACACCTTC.

This rearrangement joins TRBV29-1 to TRBJ2-5; possible D gene TRBD2, 5 bases. This CDR3 region has 13 residues. Germline-derived CDR1 and CDR2 are SQVTM and ANQGSEA. Trimming took off 3 bases at V and 5 bases at J, with 13 bases between the two ends. CDR3 loop: CSVETTSRETQYF. Here the CDR3 DNA reads TGCAGCGTTGAGACTACTTCAAGGGAGACCCAGTACTTC. Full variable domain (rest looked up from reference TRBV29-1 and TRBJ2-5): SAVISQKPSRDICQRGTSLTIQCQVDSQVTMMFWYRQQPGQSLTLIATANQGSEATYESGFVIDKFPISRPNLTFSTLTVSNMSPEDSSIYLCSVETTSRETQYFGPGTRLLVL.

The chain has TRBV3-1 and TRBJ2-3, with 10 bases that match TRBD2. The germline gives CDR1 LGHDT, CDR2 YNNKEL (reference sequence). V gave up 3 bases and J gave up 0 bases; unmatched junction bases: 6. This CDR3 is built from 17 residues. CDR3 DNA: TGTGCCAGCAGCCACGGGGGGACTAGCGTTAGCACAGATACGCAGTATTTT. Protein sequence: CASSHGGTSVSTDTQYF.

This chain uses TRBV30 with TRBJ2-3; D is possibly TRBD1 (5 bases). Trimming removed 3 bases from V and 4 bases from J, with 14 bases in between. Germline V CDR1 and CDR2: GTSNPN, SVGIG (reference sequence). This CDR3 has 14 residues. CDR3 sequence reads: CAWRPFVGPDTQYF. Written as DNA, the CDR3 is TGTGCCTGGAGGCCCTTTGTGGGGCCAGATACGCAGTATTTT.

J is TRBJ2-5 and V is TRBV9; a possible D gene is TRBD2 (6 bases). CDR1 SGDLS and CDR2 YYNGEE come from the germline V gene. The CDR3 is made up of 15 amino acids. The V and J ends lost 0 bases and 1 base respectively, with 10 bases between them. The CDR3 is CASSVASGLQETQYF. CDR3 coding DNA: TGTGCCAGCAGCGTAGCGTCGGGACTCCAAGAGACCCAGTACTTC.

CDR3: CSVARSGETQYF. The DNA of the CDR3 is TGCAGCGTTGCAAGGTCAGGAGAGACCCAGTACTTC. The J gene is TRBJ2-5, the V gene TRBV29-1; no clear D. CDR1 is SQVTM, CDR2 ANQGSEA, per germline. The CDR3 loop spans 12 amino acids. The V gene lost 4 bases and the J gene lost 4 bases, with 10 bases spanning the gap.

This rearrangement joins TRBV29-1 to TRBJ2-3, with D possibly called TRBD1 or TRBD2 (5 bases each). Looked up from germline, CDR1 is SQVTM and CDR2 is ANQGSEA. This CDR3 is built from 15 residues. V shed 4 bases and J shed 2 bases, with 16 bases lying between them. CDR3 sequence: CSVGDPRSYTDTQYF. CDR3 in DNA: TGCAGCGTTGGGGACCCACGTTCCTACACAGATACGCAGTATTTT.

CDR3 coding DNA: TGTGCCAGCAGCGTAGATCTAGTGGGGTCAGAGACCCAGTACTTC. This translates into CASSVDLVGSETQYF. The genes are TRBV9 and TRBJ2-5; D is unresolved. Deletions cut 0 bases from V and 4 bases from J, with 13 bases between. This CDR3 contains 15 residues. Germline V CDR1 and CDR2: SGDLS, YYNGEE.

The V gene is TRBV28, the J gene TRBJ1-2; a possible D gene is TRBD1 (5 bases). V lost 5 bases, J lost 8 bases, and 15 bases lay in between. CDR3 size: 13 residues. Per germline, CDR1 MDHEN and CDR2 SYDVKM. This CDR3 reads CASSARDWQGYTF. The CDR3 nucleotides read TGTGCCAGCAGTGCCCGGGACTGGCAGGGCTACACCTTC.

The V call is TRBV5-6, the J call TRBJ1-1; 8 nucleotides line up with TRBD1. J was trimmed by 4 bases and V by 5 bases; bases with no gene match: 10. Germline V lookup: CDR1 SGHDT, CDR2 YYEEEE. The CDR3 is made up of 15 amino acids. The CDR3 nucleotides read TGTGCCAGCAGGTCCCGACAGGGGTTGGGCACTGAAGCTTTCTTT. As protein: CASRSRQGLGTEAFF.

The chain has TRBV20-1 and TRBJ1-5, with 8 bases identical to TRBD1. Germline V gives CDR1 DFQATT, CDR2 SNEGSKA (reference sequence). This CDR3 comprises 15 residues. V gave up 3 bases and J gave up 6 bases; unmatched junction bases: 10. The CDR3 here is CSASRGQGGGQPQHF. The DNA of the CDR3 is TGCAGTGCTAGTCGAGGACAGGGTGGGGGTCAGCCCCAGCATTTT.

The chain recombines TRBV29-1 with TRBJ2-5, with 11 bases lining up with TRBD2. CDR3 length: 13 amino acids. The germline V gene encodes CDR1 SQVTM and CDR2 ANQGSEA. The V and J ends lost 5 bases and 5 bases, in that order; junction bases with no gene match: 4. CDR3 amino acids: CSVLAGGSETQYF. The DNA of the CDR3 is TGCAGCGTTTTAGCGGGAGGGTCGGAGACCCAGTACTTC.

This clonotype was observed once. The CDR3 DNA reads TGTGCCAGCACTGACAGGGAGGGTCAGCCCCAGCATTTT. This translates into CASTDREGQPQHF. This rearrangement joins TRBV6-5 to TRBJ1-5; 7 positions agree with TRBD1. The CDR3 spans 13 residues. Per germline, CDR1 MNHEY and CDR2 SVGAGI. J lost 6 bases, V lost 7 bases, and 6 bases had no gene match.

The sample holds one count of this clonotype. The CDR3 loop is CASSLRRGSPLHF. The CDR3 DNA reads as TGTGCCAGCAGTTTAAGGAGGGGTTCACCCCTCCACTTT. The chain employs TRBV27 and TRBJ1-6; TRBD1 might be the D (5 bases). The germline gives CDR1 MNHEY, CDR2 SMNVEV (reference sequence). The germline V and J ends were trimmed by 2 bases and 9 bases, with 8 bases remaining between them. The CDR3 totals 13 residues.

The rearrangement uses TRBV6-2 or TRBV6-3 and TRBJ2-5; 12 nucleotides align to TRBD2. The V gene end was trimmed by 10 bases and the J gene end by 5 bases; junction bases not matched to a gene: 14. This CDR3 is built from 16 residues. Germline values: CDR1 MNHEY, CDR2 SVGEGT. The CDR3 sequence: CATGKTSGGFRETQYF. CDR3 in DNA: TGTGCCACCGGGAAGACTAGCGGGGGATTTCGTGAGACCCAGTACTTC.

The chain combines TRBV6-2 or TRBV6-3 with TRBJ2-5, with unresolved D. V was clipped by 2 bases and J by 5 bases, with 15 bases between them. Germline V CDR1 and CDR2: MNHEY, SVGEGT. The CDR3 sequence is 15 residues long. The CDR3 DNA is TGTGCCAGCAGTTACGTTAGGGATCCCGTTGAGACCCAGTACTTC. It specifies CASSYVRDPVETQYF.

J is TRBJ2-6 and V is TRBV28, with D uncertain. CDR1 and CDR2 (germline): MDHEN, SYDVKM. This CDR3 comprises 16 residues. The ends were cut back, 2 bases at V and 0 bases at J, with 8 bases in the middle. CDR3 nucleotide sequence: TGTGCCAGCAGTTTAGGCAGGCTCTCTGGGGCCAACGTCCTGACTTTC. Protein: CASSLGRLSGANVLTF.

The genes are TRBV30 and TRBJ2-1; TRBD2 aligns across 10 bases. CDR3 length: 13 residues. V lost 7 bases, J lost 6 bases, and 6 bases stayed unmatched. Germline assignment: CDR1 GTSNPN and CDR2 SVGIG (reference sequence). This chain's CDR3 is CALEREGLNEQFF. The CDR3 nucleotides read TGTGCCTTAGAGCGGGAGGGCCTCAATGAGCAGTTCTTC.

This clonotype was detected a few times. The chain combines TRBV20-1 with TRBJ2-5; the D is unclear. Looked up from germline, CDR1 is DFQATT and CDR2 is SNEGSKA (reference sequence). Trimming left V 0 bases short and J 5 bases short, with 1 base between. CDR3 size: 10 residues. The CDR3 DNA reads as TGCAGTGCTAGAGAGGAGACCCAGTACTTC. It is translated as CSAREETQYF.